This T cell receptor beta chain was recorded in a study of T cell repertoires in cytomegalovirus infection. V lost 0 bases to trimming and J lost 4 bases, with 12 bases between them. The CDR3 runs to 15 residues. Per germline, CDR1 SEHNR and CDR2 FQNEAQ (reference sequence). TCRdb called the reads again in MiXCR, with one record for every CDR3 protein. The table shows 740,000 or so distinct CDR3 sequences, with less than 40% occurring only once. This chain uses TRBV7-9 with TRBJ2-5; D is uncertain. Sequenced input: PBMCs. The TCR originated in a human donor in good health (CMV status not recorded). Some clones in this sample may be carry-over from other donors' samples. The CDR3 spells CASSLAWAVGETQYF. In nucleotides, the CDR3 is TGTGCCAGCAGCTTAGCGTGGGCAGTTGGAGAGACCCAGTACTTC.